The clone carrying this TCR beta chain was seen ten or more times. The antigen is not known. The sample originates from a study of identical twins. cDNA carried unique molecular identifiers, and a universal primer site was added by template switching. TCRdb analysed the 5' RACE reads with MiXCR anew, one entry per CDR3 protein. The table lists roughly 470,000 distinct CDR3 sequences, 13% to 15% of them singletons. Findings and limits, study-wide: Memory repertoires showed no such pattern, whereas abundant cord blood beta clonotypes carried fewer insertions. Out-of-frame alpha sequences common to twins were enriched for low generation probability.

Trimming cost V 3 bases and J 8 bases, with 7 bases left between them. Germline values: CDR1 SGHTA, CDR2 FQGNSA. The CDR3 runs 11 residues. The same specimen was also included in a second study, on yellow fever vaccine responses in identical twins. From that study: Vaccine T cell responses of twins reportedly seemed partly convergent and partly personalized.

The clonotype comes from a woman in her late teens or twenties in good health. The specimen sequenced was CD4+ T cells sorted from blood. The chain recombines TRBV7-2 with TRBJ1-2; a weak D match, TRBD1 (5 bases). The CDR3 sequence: CASSFTGGYTF. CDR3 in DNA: TGTGCCAGCAGCTTCACAGGCGGCTACACCTTC.